This record looks at one T cell receptor (beta chain) sequence and its context. There are a few counts of this clone. It lacks a known antigen. Base qualities are not at hand, and no much larger clone is one base apart. Lesional scalp punch biopsies and peripheral blood were obtained from alopecia areata patients. PBMCs were separated by density centrifugation and stained for CD3, CD4 and CD8, after which CD4+ and CD8+ T cells were sorted on a FACSAria. The sample is drawn from a study of CD8+ T cells in alopecia areata (dated by TCRdb to about 2018). Some background on the complete study: Treated patients were enrolled in an open-label pilot trial of oral tofacitinib, 5 to 10 mg twice daily, for moderate-to-severe alopecia areata. Clonality in the scalp was compared among normal scalp (n=4), patchy alopecia areata scalp (n=8), and alopecia totalis/universalis scalp (n=8). Biopsies were taken from tofacitinib-treated patients at baseline and again at 4 and 24 weeks into treatment, and several of those patients also had a later scalp biopsy. To study T cell clonal expansion in alopecia areata, the researchers applied high-throughput TCRbeta sequencing to both the C3H/HeJ mouse model and human patients. On the human side, TCRbeta sequencing was run on scalp tissue and on sorted CD4+ and CD8+ peripheral blood T cells from healthy controls and from alopecia areata patients with either patchy or totalis/universalis disease. Patients stayed on tofacitinib for 6 to 18 months and then had 6 months of follow-up off drug so that delayed response and recurrence could be assessed. TCRbeta CDR3 regions were amplified by immunoSEQ multiplex PCR with 35 Vbeta forward and 13 Jbeta reverse primers. RNA came from the PAXgene miRNA kit for fixed scalp, the miRNeasy kit for PBMCs, and the RNeasy kit for mouse skin.

General study outcomes and caveats: Resident alphabeta T cells in normal human skin are also sequenced, complicating scalp TCR repertoire analysis, unlike mouse skin dominated by gammadelta T cells. Shared TCR sequences between patients were less evident than in mice, which may be partly attributable to HLA diversity in the patient population. Compared with normal scalp, lesional scalp had higher clonality and more expanded CD8+ clones, particularly in alopecia totalis/universalis, a pattern that suggests antigenic drive.

In the germline V gene, CDR1 corresponds to KGHSH and CDR2 to LQKENI. Its CDR3 holds 15 amino acids, cysteine through phenylalanine. Only the CDR3 DNA is retained, 45 bases long and in frame from the first base. Trimming removed 4 bases from V and 2 bases from J, leaving 14 bases between the germline ends. Preparation of the library involved the immunoSEQ multiplex PCR assay. To provide template for TCR sequencing, every sample had RNA extracted and reverse transcribed into cDNA. First-strand cDNA was synthesized with SuperScript III using a 2:1 mix of oligo-dT and random hexamers. A synthetic immune receptor repertoire was used to assess amplification bias, and residual bias was removed computationally. The paper's processing steps were these. Raw reads were preprocessed for error removal, and CDR3 was defined according to IMGT conventions as running from the conserved cysteine to phenylalanine. Clonality was computed by normalizing Shannon entropy by log2 of the number of productive unique TCRs and subtracting the result from 1. Whether each scalp clone was CD4 or CD8 was inferred by checking scalp TCRbeta sequences against the CD4 and CD8 repertoires from sorted blood. In TCRdb, the immuneACCESS table is reduced to in-frame sequences with V and J assigned. These tables do not hold every clone; where another copy was compared, an unresolved V gene accounts for under half, and the others remain unexplained. The V and J calls and clone size are taken from that table; D and trimming were inferred from the DNA. Recorded for this sample are 130,000 to 150,000 clones; roughly 44% of them occurred a single time. The ten largest clonotypes hold 6% to 7% of the sample.

The receptor was derived from a human donor with alopecia areata. The chain is encoded by TRBV18 joined to TRBJ2-5, with no confident D gene call. Sequencing used CD4+ T cells sorted from blood. The CDR3 region: CASSRVRTDQETQYF. The nucleotide sequence reads as follows: TGTGCCAGCTCACGTGTACGAACAGATCAAGAGACCCAGTACTTC.